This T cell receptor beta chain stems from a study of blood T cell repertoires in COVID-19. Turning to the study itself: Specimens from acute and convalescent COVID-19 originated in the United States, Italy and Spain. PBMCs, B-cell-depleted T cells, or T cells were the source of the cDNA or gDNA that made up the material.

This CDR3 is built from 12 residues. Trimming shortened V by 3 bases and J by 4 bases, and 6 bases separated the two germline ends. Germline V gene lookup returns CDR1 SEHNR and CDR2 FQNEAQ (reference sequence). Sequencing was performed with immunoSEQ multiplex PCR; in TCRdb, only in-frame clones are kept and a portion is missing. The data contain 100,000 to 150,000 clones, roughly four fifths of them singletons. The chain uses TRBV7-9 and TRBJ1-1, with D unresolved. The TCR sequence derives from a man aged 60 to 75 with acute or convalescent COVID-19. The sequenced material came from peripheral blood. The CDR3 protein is CASSFRFTEAFF. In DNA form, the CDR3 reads TGTGCCAGCAGCTTCAGGTTCACTGAAGCTTTCTTT.